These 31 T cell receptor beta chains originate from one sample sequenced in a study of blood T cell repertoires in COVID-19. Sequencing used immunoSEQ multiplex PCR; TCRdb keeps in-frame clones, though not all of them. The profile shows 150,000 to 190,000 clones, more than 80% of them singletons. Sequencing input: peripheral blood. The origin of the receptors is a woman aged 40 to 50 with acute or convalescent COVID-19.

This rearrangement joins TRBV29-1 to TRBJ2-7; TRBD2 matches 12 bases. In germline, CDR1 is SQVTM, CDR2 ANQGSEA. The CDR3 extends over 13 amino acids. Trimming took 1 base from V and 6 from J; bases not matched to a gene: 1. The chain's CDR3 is CSVEGLAGAEQYF. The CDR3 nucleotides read TGCAGCGTTGAAGGACTAGCGGGAGCCGAGCAGTACTTC.

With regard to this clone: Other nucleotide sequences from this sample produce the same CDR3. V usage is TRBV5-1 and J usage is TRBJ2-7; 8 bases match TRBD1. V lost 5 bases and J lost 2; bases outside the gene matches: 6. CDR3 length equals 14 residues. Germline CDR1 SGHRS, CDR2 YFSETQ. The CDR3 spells CASSSGTGAYEQYF. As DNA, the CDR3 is TGCGCCAGCAGTTCCGGGACAGGAGCCTACGAGCAGTACTTC.

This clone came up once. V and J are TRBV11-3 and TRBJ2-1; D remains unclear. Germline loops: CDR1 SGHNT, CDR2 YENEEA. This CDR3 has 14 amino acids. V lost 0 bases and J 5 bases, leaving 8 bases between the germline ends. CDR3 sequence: CASSLDSPNNEQFF. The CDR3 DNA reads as TGTGCCAGCAGCTTAGACAGTCCCAACAATGAGCAGTTCTTC.

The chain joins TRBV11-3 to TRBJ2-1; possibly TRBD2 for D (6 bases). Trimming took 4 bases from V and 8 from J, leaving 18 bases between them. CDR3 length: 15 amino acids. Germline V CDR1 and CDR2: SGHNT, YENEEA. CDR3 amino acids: CASSSRLAKRYEQFF. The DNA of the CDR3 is TGTGCCAGCAGCTCACGGCTAGCGAAAAGGTATGAGCAGTTCTTC.

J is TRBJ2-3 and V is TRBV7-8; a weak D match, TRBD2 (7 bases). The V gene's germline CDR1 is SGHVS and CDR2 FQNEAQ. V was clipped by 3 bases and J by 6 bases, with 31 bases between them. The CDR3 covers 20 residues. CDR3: CASSFPLGGLAPNTGDTQYF. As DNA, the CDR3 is TGTGCCAGCAGCTTCCCCCTGGGGGGGCTAGCCCCTAATACTGGGGATACGCAGTATTTT.

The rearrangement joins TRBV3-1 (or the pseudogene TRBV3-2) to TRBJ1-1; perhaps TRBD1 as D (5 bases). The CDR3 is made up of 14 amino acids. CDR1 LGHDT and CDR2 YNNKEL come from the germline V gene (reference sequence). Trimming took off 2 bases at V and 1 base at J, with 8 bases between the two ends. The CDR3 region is CASSQRGSNTEAFF. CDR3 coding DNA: TGTGCCAGCAGCCAACGGGGGTCGAACACTGAAGCTTTCTTT.

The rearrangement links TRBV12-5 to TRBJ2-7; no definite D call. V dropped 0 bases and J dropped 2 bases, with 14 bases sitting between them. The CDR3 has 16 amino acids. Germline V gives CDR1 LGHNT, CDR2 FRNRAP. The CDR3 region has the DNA TGTGCTAGTGGTTTGGTACTTAGTCTCGTGCCCTACGAGCAGTACTTC. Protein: CASGLVLSLVPYEQYF.

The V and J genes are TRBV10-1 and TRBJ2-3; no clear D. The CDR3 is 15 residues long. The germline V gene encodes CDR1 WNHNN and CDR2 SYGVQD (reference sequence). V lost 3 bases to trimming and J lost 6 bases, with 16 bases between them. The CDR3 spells CASSEGWSPSDTQYF. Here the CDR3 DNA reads TGCGCCAGCAGTGAAGGTTGGAGTCCGTCGGATACGCAGTATTTT.

The CDR3 here is CATSEGGIGVRETQYF. The CDR3 nucleotides are TGTGCCACCAGTGAGGGCGGGATCGGGGTTAGAGAGACCCAGTACTTC. This sequence joins TRBV24-1 and TRBJ2-5; perhaps TRBD2 as D (6 bases). Trimming cost V 4 bases and J 4 bases, with 18 bases left between them. CDR1 KGHDR and CDR2 SFDVKD come from the germline V gene. The CDR3 has 16 residues.

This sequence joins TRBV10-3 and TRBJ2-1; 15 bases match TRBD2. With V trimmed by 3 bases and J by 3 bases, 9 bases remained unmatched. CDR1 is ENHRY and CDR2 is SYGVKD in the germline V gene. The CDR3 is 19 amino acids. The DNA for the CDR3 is TGTGCCATCAGTGAACCCGGGACTAGCGGGAGGAGAAGCTACAATGAGCAGTTCTTC. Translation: CAISEPGTSGRRSYNEQFF.

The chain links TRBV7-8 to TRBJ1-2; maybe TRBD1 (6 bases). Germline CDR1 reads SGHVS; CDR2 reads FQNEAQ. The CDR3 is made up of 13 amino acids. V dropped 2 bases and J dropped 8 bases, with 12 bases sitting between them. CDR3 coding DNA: TGTGCCAGCAGCTTAAGGACACAGGGCGGCTACACCTTC. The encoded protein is CASSLRTQGGYTF.

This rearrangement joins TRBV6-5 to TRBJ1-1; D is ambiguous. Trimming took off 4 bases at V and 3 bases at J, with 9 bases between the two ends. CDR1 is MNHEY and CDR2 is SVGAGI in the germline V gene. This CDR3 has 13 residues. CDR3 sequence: CASSFDRDTEAFF. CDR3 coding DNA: TGTGCCAGCAGTTTCGATCGCGACACTGAAGCTTTCTTT.

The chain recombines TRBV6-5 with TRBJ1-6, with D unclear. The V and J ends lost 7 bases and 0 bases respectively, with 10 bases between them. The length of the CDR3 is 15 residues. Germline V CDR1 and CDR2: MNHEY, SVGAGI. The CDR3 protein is CASNRLSSYNSPLHF. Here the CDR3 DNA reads TGTGCCAGCAATCGACTGAGCTCCTATAATTCACCCCTCCACTTT.

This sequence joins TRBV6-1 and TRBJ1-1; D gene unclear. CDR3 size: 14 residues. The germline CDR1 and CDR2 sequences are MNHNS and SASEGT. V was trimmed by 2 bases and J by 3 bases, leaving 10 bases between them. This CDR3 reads CASSELQTDTEAFF. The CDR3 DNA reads TGTGCCAGCAGTGAACTTCAAACGGACACTGAAGCTTTCTTT.

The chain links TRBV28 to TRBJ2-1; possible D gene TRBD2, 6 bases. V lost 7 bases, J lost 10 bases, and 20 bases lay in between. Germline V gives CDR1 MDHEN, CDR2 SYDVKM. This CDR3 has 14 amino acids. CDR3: CASTAGTVGGEQFF. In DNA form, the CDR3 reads TGTGCCAGCACCGCCGGGACTGTGGGCGGAGAGCAGTTCTTC.

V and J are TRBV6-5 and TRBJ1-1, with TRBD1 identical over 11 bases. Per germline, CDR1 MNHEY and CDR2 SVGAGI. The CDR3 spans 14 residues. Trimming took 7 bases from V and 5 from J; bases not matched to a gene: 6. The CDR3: CASTGQGANTEAFF. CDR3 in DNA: TGTGCCAGCACCGGACAGGGGGCAAATACTGAAGCTTTCTTT.

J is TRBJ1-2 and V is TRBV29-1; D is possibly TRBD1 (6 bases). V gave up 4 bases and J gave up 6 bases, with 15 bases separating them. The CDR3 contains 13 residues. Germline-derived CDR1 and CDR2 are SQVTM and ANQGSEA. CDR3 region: CSVVRNRVDGYTF. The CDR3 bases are TGCAGCGTTGTGAGGAACAGGGTTGATGGCTACACCTTC. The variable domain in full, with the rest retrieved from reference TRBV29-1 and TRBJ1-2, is SAVISQKPSRDICQRGTSLTIQCQVDSQVTMMFWYRQQPGQSLTLIATANQGSEATYESGFVIDKFPISRPNLTFSTLTVSNMSPEDSSIYLCSVVRNRVDGYTFGSGTRLTVV.

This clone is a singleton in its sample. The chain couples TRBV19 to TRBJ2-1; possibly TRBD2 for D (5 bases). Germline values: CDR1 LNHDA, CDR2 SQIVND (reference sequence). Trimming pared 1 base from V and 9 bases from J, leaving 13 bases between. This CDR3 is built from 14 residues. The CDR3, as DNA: TGTGCCAGTAGTATAGGTGGGAGATGGGCTGAGCAGTTCTTC. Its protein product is CASSIGGRWAEQFF. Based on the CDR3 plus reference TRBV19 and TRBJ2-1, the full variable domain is DGGITQSPKYLFRKEGQNVTLSCEQNLNHDAMYWYRQDPGQGLRLIYYSQIVNDFQKGDIAEGYSVSREKKESFPLTVTSAQKNPTAFYLCASSIGGRWAEQFFGPGTRLTVL.

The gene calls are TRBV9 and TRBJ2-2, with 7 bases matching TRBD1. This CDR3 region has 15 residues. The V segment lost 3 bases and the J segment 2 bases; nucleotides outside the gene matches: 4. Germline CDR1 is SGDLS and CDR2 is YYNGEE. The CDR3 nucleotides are TGTGCCAGCAGCGGACGACAGGGCAACACCGGGGAGCTGTTTTTT. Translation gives CASSGRQGNTGELFF.

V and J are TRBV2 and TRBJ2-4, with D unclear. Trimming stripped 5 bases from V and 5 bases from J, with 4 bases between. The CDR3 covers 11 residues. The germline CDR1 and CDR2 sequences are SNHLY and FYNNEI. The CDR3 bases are TGTGCCAGCAGTCTCGAAAACATTCAGTACTTC. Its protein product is CASSLENIQYF.

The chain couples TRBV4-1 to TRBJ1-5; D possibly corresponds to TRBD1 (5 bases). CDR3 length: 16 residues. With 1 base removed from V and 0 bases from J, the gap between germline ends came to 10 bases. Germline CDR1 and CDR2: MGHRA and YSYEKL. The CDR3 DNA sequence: TGCGCCAGCAGCCAAGCGTCAGGGAATAGCAATCAGCCCCAGCATTTT. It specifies CASSQASGNSNQPQHF.

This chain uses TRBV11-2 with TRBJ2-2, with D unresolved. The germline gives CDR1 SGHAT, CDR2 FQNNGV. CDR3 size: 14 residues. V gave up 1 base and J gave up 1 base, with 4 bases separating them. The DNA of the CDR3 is TGTGCCAGCAGCTTAGTACAGAACACCGGGGAGCTGTTTTTT. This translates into CASSLVQNTGELFF.

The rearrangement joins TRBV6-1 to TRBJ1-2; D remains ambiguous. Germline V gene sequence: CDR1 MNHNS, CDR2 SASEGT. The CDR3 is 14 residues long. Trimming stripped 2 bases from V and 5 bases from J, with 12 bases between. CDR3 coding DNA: TGTGCCAGCAGTGAATCCCCGCTTCAGTATGGCTACACCTTC. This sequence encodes CASSESPLQYGYTF.

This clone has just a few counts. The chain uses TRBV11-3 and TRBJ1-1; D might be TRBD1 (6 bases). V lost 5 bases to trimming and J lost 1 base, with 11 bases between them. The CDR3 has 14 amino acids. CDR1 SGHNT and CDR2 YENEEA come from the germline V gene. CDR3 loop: CASSQGLANTEAFF. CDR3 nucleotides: TGTGCCAGCAGCCAGGGGTTGGCGAACACTGAAGCTTTCTTT.

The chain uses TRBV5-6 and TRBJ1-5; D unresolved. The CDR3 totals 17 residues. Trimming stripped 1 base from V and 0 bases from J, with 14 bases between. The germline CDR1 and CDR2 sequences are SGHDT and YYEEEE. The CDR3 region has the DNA TGTGCCAGCAGCTTGTCTTTCAAAGTCTATAGCAATCAGCCCCAGCATTTT. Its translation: CASSLSFKVYSNQPQHF. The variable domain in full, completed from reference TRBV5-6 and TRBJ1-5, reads DAGVTQSPTHLIKTRGQQVTLRCSPKSGHDTVSWYQQALGQGPQFIFQYYEEEERQRGNFPDRFSGHQFPNYSSELNVNALLLGDSALYLCASSLSFKVYSNQPQHFGDGTRLSIL.

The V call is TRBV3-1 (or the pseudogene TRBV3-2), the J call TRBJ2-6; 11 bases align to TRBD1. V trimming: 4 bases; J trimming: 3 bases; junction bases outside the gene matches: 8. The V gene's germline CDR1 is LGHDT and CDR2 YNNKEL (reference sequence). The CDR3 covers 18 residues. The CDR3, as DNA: TGTGCCAGCAGCCGGAGGACAGGGGGCTTTTTTGGGGCCAACGTCCTGACTTTC. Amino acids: CASSRRTGGFFGANVLTF.

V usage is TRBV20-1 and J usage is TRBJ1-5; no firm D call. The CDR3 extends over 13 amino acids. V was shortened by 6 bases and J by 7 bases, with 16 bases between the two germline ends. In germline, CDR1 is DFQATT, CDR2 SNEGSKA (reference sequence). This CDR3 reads CSASSGIRQPQHF. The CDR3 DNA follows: TGCAGTGCCAGTTCCGGGATTCGGCAGCCCCAGCATTTT.

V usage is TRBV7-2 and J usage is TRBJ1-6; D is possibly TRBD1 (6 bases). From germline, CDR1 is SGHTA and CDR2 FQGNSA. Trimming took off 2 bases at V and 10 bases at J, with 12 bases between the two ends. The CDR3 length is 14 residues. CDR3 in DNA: TGTGCCAGCAGCTTAACAGGGCTTCGGTCACCCCTCCACTTT. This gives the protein CASSLTGLRSPLHF.

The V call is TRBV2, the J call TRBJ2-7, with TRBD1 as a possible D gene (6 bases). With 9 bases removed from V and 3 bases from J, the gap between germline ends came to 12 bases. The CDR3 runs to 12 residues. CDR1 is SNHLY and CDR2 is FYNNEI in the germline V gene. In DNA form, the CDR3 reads TGTGCCAGTTCCAGGGGTAACTACGAGCAGTACTTC. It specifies CASSRGNYEQYF.

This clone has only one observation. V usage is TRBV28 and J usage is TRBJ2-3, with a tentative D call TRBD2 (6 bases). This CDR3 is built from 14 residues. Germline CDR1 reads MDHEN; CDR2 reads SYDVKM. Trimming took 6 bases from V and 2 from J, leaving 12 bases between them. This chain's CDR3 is CASRGSGTTDTQYF. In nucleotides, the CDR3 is TGTGCCAGCAGGGGTAGCGGTACCACAGATACGCAGTATTTT.

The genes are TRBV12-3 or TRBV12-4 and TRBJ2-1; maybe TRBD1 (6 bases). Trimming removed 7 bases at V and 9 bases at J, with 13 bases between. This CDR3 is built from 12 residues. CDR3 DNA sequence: TGTGCCAGCATTGGGCTACAGGGTGAGCAGTTCTTC. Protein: CASIGLQGEQFF.